This entry lists 17 T cell receptor beta chains sequenced from one sample in a study of T cells in tumors after PD-1 blockade. The table came from immunoSEQ multiplex PCR; TCRdb's copy has only in-frame clones and leaves some out. The table has approximately 60,000 clones, about four fifths seen once. Sequencing used PBMCs, obtained before anti-PD-1 treatment. The receptors come from a human donor with basal cell carcinoma.

The chain combines TRBV7-9 with TRBJ1-6; D is perhaps TRBD1 (5 bases). Germline lookup yields CDR1 SEHNR and CDR2 FQNEAQ (reference sequence). The CDR3 runs to 14 residues. V gave up 2 bases and J gave up 4 bases, with 6 bases separating them. CDR3 coding DNA: TGTGCCAGCAGCTTACCAGGGTATAATTCACCCCTCCACTTT. It codes for CASSLPGYNSPLHF.

Written as DNA, the CDR3 is TGTGCCAGCACCGAAGGACAGATTTCATCTGGAAACACCATATATTTT. Its protein product is CASTEGQISSGNTIYF. The J gene is TRBJ1-3, the V gene TRBV2; possibly TRBD1 for D (6 bases). The CDR3 runs to 16 residues. The germline V gene encodes CDR1 SNHLY and CDR2 FYNNEI. Between the trimmed V and J ends, which lost 7 bases and 1 base, there was a span of 17 bases.

The J gene is TRBJ2-7, the V gene TRBV3-1 (or the pseudogene TRBV3-2); 12 positions agree with TRBD2. The CDR3 extends over 14 amino acids. Germline trimming cut 6 bases from V and 6 bases from J; bases unmatched to any gene: 6. Germline CDR1 is LGHDT and CDR2 is YNNKEL (reference sequence). The CDR3 sequence is CASSPSGGASEQYF. Written as DNA, the CDR3 is TGTGCCAGCAGTCCTAGCGGGGGGGCCTCCGAGCAGTACTTC.

This clone was observed a few times. The chain couples TRBV4-1 to TRBJ1-4, with D uncertain. Trimming shortened V by 5 bases and J by 7 bases, and 14 bases separated the two germline ends. Germline V lookup: CDR1 MGHRA, CDR2 YSYEKL. The CDR3 loop spans 14 amino acids. The chain's CDR3 is CASSGSGNSEKLFF. Written as DNA, the CDR3 is TGCGCCAGCAGCGGGTCCGGGAACAGTGAAAAACTGTTTTTT.

The chain employs TRBV9 and TRBJ2-3; 7 bases are a match to TRBD2. J was trimmed by 3 bases and V by 3 bases; bases with no gene match: 7. The CDR3 is 15 amino acids. Germline CDR1 SGDLS, CDR2 YYNGEE. CDR3 in amino acids: CASSDRLAHTDTQYF. As DNA, the CDR3 is TGTGCCAGCAGCGATAGACTAGCCCATACAGATACGCAGTATTTT.

The chain combines TRBV5-4 with TRBJ2-1, with D perhaps being TRBD1 or TRBD2 (5 bases each). Trimming took 0 bases from V and 8 from J, leaving 9 bases between them. The CDR3 totals 13 residues. Germline V gives CDR1 SGHNT, CDR2 YYREEE (reference sequence). The CDR3 here is CASSLERGHEQFF. CDR3 bases: TGTGCCAGCAGCTTGGAGAGGGGCCATGAGCAGTTCTTC.

The chain links TRBV30 to TRBJ1-1; TRBD1 matches at 8 bases. V lost 5 bases and J lost 4; bases outside the gene matches: 18. Germline V gene data show CDR1 as GTSNPN and CDR2 as SVGIG (reference sequence). CDR3 length equals 17 residues. The CDR3 spells CAWAPGTGTILTTEAFF. In nucleotides, the CDR3 is TGTGCCTGGGCCCCCGGGACAGGTACTATTTTGACCACTGAAGCTTTCTTT.

This chain joins TRBV15 and TRBJ2-2; D is possibly TRBD1 or TRBD2 (5 bases each). The CDR3 consists of 17 residues. V was trimmed by 0 bases and J by 1 base, leaving 12 bases between them. CDR1 LNHNV and CDR2 YYDKDF come from the germline V gene (reference sequence). CDR3 protein: CATSRDRAGRNTGELFF. As DNA, the CDR3 is TGTGCCACCAGCAGAGATCGGGCAGGGAGGAACACCGGGGAGCTGTTTTTT.

This CDR3 reads CSVEVGTERALHF. CDR3 sequence (DNA): TGCAGCGTTGAAGTGGGGACAGAGAGGGCCCTCCACTTT. The rearrangement uses TRBV29-1 and TRBJ1-6, with 7 bases identical to TRBD1. The J segment lost 14 bases and the V segment lost 1 base, leaving 8 bases of the junction unmatched. The CDR3 is 13 amino acids. Germline CDR1 SQVTM, CDR2 ANQGSEA. The entire variable domain, with the rest obtained from reference TRBV29-1 and TRBJ1-6, is as follows: SAVISQKPSRDICQRGTSLTIQCQVDSQVTMMFWYRQQPGQSLTLIATANQGSEATYESGFVIDKFPISRPNLTFSTLTVSNMSPEDSSIYLCSVEVGTERALHFGNGTRLTVT.

The V gene is TRBV2, the J gene TRBJ1-1, with a weak D call TRBD1 (5 bases). The germline V gene has CDR1 SNHLY and CDR2 FYNNEI. The CDR3 extends over 17 amino acids. Trimming shortened V by 4 bases and J by 4 bases, and 22 bases separated the two germline ends. The CDR3 reads CASSGDRVDYMSTEAFF. The CDR3 region has the DNA TGTGCCAGCAGTGGGGACCGAGTGGACTACATGAGCACTGAAGCTTTCTTT.

V and J are TRBV5-6 and TRBJ2-1; D might be TRBD1 or TRBD2, each matching 5 bases. The CDR3 is 15 residues long. Germline CDR1 reads SGHDT; CDR2 reads YYEEEE. With 3 bases removed from V and 10 bases from J, the gap between germline ends came to 20 bases. The CDR3 sequence is CASSSQGLGTREQFF. The CDR3 DNA reads as TGTGCCAGCAGCTCTCAGGGTCTGGGGACGAGGGAGCAGTTCTTC.

This clone came up a few times. CDR3 sequence: CASSVLTGELFF. The CDR3 DNA is TGTGCCAGCAGCGTATTAACCGGGGAGCTGTTTTTT. The chain combines TRBV9 with TRBJ2-2; D is undetermined. The CDR3 contains 12 residues. From germline, CDR1 is SGDLS and CDR2 YYNGEE. The V and J ends lost 1 base and 5 bases respectively, with 3 bases between them.

This clone is hyperexpanded (1% or more). The chain has TRBV5-6 and TRBJ2-1, with D unresolved. V lost 2 bases and J lost 2, with 17 bases in between. This CDR3 has 17 residues. Germline assignment: CDR1 SGHDT and CDR2 YYEEEE. The CDR3 DNA is TGTGCCAGCAGCTTTTTGCCGCCCCGTGGGCCCTACAATGAGCAGTTCTTC. Protein sequence: CASSFLPPRGPYNEQFF.

This clone was recorded a few times. The V and J genes are TRBV6-5 and TRBJ1-4, with 9 nucleotides matching TRBD1. The germline CDR1 and CDR2 sequences are MNHEY and SVGAGI. This CDR3 has 14 residues. J gave up 8 bases and V 7 bases, and 8 bases lay outside the gene matches. The CDR3 nucleotides are TGTGCCAGCATGCGTGACAGGGGGAGAGAAAAACTGTTTTTT. Its translation is CASMRDRGREKLFF.

V and J are TRBV15 and TRBJ2-5; TRBD1 matches 9 bases. The length of the CDR3 is 17 residues. The ends lost 3 bases at V and 4 bases at J; junction bases unmatched: 12. Germline V gives CDR1 LNHNV, CDR2 YYDKDF (reference sequence). The CDR3 DNA reads TGTGCCACCAGCAGGGCCTCCGGGACAGGGTATGGAGAGACCCAGTACTTC. Translating gives CATSRASGTGYGETQYF.

V gene TRBV5-1 combines with J gene TRBJ1-1; TRBD1 aligns across 9 bases. V lost 5 bases and J lost 0; bases outside the gene matches: 5. In germline, CDR1 is SGHRS, CDR2 YFSETQ. This CDR3 region has 15 residues. CDR3 bases: TGCGCCAGCAGTGACAGGGGGGCGATGAACACTGAAGCTTTCTTT. Residues: CASSDRGAMNTEAFF.

The rearrangement links TRBV6-5 to TRBJ2-5; D perhaps matches TRBD2 (6 bases). This CDR3 region has 13 residues. The V end lost 6 bases, the J end lost 1 base, and 9 bases lay between the germline ends. Germline CDR1 reads MNHEY; CDR2 reads SVGAGI. The CDR3 sequence is CASRRLGQETQYF. The CDR3 DNA reads as TGTGCCAGCAGGAGACTAGGCCAAGAGACCCAGTACTTC.